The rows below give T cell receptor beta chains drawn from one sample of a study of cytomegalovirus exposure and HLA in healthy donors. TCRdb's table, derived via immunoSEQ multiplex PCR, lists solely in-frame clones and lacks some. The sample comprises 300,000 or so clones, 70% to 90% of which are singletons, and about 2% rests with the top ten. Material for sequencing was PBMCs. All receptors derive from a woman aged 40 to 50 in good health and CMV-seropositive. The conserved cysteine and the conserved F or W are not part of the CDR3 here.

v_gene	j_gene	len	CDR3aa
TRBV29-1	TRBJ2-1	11	SVGTSGYNEQF
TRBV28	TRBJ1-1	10	AAASQSTEAF
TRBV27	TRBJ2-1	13	ASSSIAGRGNEQF
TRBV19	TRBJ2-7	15	ASSMQRLAGASYEQY
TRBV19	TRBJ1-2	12	ASSIAPDTGVGS
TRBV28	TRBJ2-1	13	ASSLGGMGKNEQF
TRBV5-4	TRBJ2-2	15	ASSLGARTAGTGELF
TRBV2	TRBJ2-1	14	ASSRRAGGSTNEQF
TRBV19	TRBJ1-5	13	ASSASWGVNQPQH
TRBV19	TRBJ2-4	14	ASSTPDLTDGDIQY
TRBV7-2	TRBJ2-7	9	ASREGYEQY
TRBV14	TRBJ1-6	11	ASSQDYSSPLH
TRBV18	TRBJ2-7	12	ASSPPGGPYEQY
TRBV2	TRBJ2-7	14	ASSEYGPQRLHEQY
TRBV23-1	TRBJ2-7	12	ARVPRGYSYEQY
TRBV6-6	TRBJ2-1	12	ASREGLAINEQF
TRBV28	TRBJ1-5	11	ASSPRSNQPQH